This T cell receptor beta chain was recorded in a study of shared clonotypes between healthy human individuals (TCRdb year 2020). For the wider study: The cohort comprised a couple of women and three men aged 18 to 49 years. For each donor, three plates each were used for CD4 naive and CD4 memory, two plates were used for CD8 naive, and one plate was used for CD8 memory. Between about 0.94 and 8.9 billion PBMCs per donor were obtained by leukapheresis. To increase sequencing depth and limit assay-specific biases, different laboratories used diverse techniques to prepare libraries and sequence TCR repertoires. The study deeply sequenced blood TCR repertoires of about 5 healthy adults to estimate repertoire size and the extent of clonotype sharing between individuals.

CD8 naive samples consisted of CD45RO-negative cells that were positively selected for CCR7, yielding a CD45RA+CCR7+ population without TemRA cells. Donors were healthy HIV-negative adults with no recently reported acute infections or vaccinations. Only Caucasian adults living in Nashville, Tennessee, USA were represented among the donors. Blood was obtained by leukapheresis, after which PBMCs were separated by Ficoll-Histopaque density gradient centrifugation and cryopreserved in liquid nitrogen vapor phase. Purity and quantity of every magnetically sorted T cell population were checked by analytical flow cytometry. Genomic DNA was isolated from every sorted fraction and measured by UV absorbance on a Nanodrop 2000c. Between the V and J ends, shortened by 4 bases and 3 bases respectively, the junction contains 16 bases. From cysteine to phenylalanine, the CDR3 is 15 amino acids long. Only CDR3 DNA is held: 45 bases, read in frame from base 1. CDR1 and CDR2, looked up from the germline V gene, are SQVTM and ANQGSEA.

Using the deep immunoSEQ assay, TCR CDR3 regions were amplified from genomic DNA by multiplex PCR. For each cell subset, the extracted genomic DNA was distributed evenly across all wells of several immunoSEQ 96-well plates, and each plate served as one replicate. For sorted subsets, about 0.2 ug genomic DNA, equal to 30,000 to 35,000 T cell genomes, was loaded into each replicate PCR. The purified libraries were quantified using a Qubit 3.0 fluorometer, sized with a Bioanalyzer 2100, and then quantified again using the KAPA Library Quantification kit. A separate single-read 150-cycle Illumina NextSeq 550 flow cell was used to sequence each immunoSEQ 96-well plate. The study's processing was this. The immunoSEQ output contained only junctional sequences without quality scores, so filtering could not match that applied to full-length reads. Sequences were annotated with PyIR, a Python wrapper for IgBLAST v1.9, using IMGT germline references to assign V/J genes and CDR3. Reads were filtered out if the reads had weak V/J assignments (E-value above 1e-6), no CDR3, stop codons, out-of-frame junctions, or ambiguous translated residues. V3J clonotypes were defined as sequences sharing the same inferred V gene, J gene, and CDR3 amino acid sequence. To compute the percentage overlap between repertoires, the number of shared unique clonotypes was divided by the size of the smaller repertoire. Repertoire richness was assessed with RTK rarefaction, the Chao1 estimator, and Recon v2.1 estimates of unobserved clonotypes. Generation probabilities were computed with OLGA for all TCRbeta clonotypes obtained by the gDNA method from several donors. Drawn from immuneACCESS, this table holds only the in-frame rearrangements with V and J called that TCRdb kept. Clones are partly lost; checked studies trace under half to an unresolved V gene and leave the rest unexplained. V and J calls and clone size are copied from that table; D and trimming were computed from the DNA. In all, the sample holds about 580,000 clones, and 95% to 98% of those were seen once. Approximately 0.33% of the sample goes to the ten largest clones.

Regarding this clone: The antigen this receptor binds is unknown. No much larger clonotype is one base removed from it; base qualities were not supplied.

Study-wide findings and limitations: Clonotypes shared by all four sorted-subset donors showed higher generation probabilities than non-shared clonotypes. Naive subsets generally had larger estimated clonotype richness than memory subsets did. Pairwise subsampling led to the expectation that sequencing depth would affect the degree of clonotype sharing among donors. Because the study included a small number of donors, the genetic and exposure-history diversity represented was limited. Sampling was restricted to blood, and TCR repertoires in tissues likely differ from the TCR repertoires found in blood. About 5% of naive CD4, 3% to 3.5% of naive CD8, approximately 2.2% of memory CD4, and about 0.4% of memory CD8 clonotypes were shared across several donors. Rarefaction of sorted-subset datasets indicated incomplete sequencing despite the large sequencing depth.

The rearranged segments are TRBV29-1 and TRBJ2-1; the D gene is possibly TRBD1 or TRBD2, with 6 bases matching each. The sample comprised naive CD8+ T cells sorted from blood. This specimen's cell subset or site label, per the study, means: CD45RA+CCR7+. The clonotype was recovered from a man younger than 45 in good health. The CDR3 region has the sequence CSVVPGAGRYNEQFF. The DNA is TGCAGCGTTGTTCCGGGGGCGGGCCGCTACAATGAGCAGTTCTTC.